The 15 T cell receptor beta chains listed next were all sequenced from one sample in a study of CD8+ T cells in alopecia areata. Treatment given: oral pan-JAK inhibitor, 5-10 mg twice daily. Extracted RNA was reverse transcribed into cDNA, the sequencing template. Generated by immunoSEQ multiplex PCR, the TCRdb table keeps only in-frame clones and is missing some. The sample has about 190,000 clones, around 60% seen once; the top ten hold over 0.55%. The specimen was CD4+ T cells sorted from blood, collected at week 4, from a patient treated with tofacitinib. These receptors were collected from a human donor with alopecia areata.

The chain joins TRBV4-1 to TRBJ2-1; 10 bases are shared with TRBD2. Germline V gene lookup returns CDR1 MGHRA and CDR2 YSYEKL. The CDR3 sequence is 13 residues long. V shed 7 bases, J shed 6 bases, and the junction held 3 bases outside the gene matches. CDR3 in DNA: TGCGCCAGCAACGGACTAGCGGTCAATGAGCAGTTCTTC. Its translation is CASNGLAVNEQFF.

On this clone: This CDR3 is also generated by other DNA sequences in the sample. The V call is TRBV30, the J call TRBJ1-2; no definite D call. Germline V gives CDR1 GTSNPN, CDR2 SVGIG (reference sequence). The CDR3 is made up of 13 amino acids. V lost 0 bases and J lost 0, with 5 bases in between. CDR3 sequence: CAWSVRANYGYTF. The CDR3, as DNA: TGTGCCTGGAGTGTAAGGGCTAACTATGGCTACACCTTC.

The rearrangement joins TRBV19 to TRBJ2-1, with 7 nucleotides matching TRBD1. Unmatched junction bases numbered 8, after V lost 7 bases and J lost 2 bases. Germline CDR1 reads LNHDA; CDR2 reads SQIVND (reference sequence). CDR3 length: 15 residues. CDR3 amino acids: CASIADRAPYNEQFF. CDR3 DNA sequence: TGTGCCAGTATAGCCGACAGGGCTCCCTACAATGAGCAGTTCTTC. The complete variable domain, with remaining parts taken from reference TRBV19 and TRBJ2-1, reads DGGITQSPKYLFRKEGQNVTLSCEQNLNHDAMYWYRQDPGQGLRLIYYSQIVNDFQKGDIAEGYSVSREKKESFPLTVTSAQKNPTAFYLCASIADRAPYNEQFFGPGTRLTVL.

The rearrangement links TRBV11-1 to TRBJ2-7; D remains ambiguous. The CDR3 runs 11 residues. With 5 bases removed from V and 1 base from J, the gap between germline ends came to 3 bases. Germline CDR1 SGHAT, CDR2 FQDESV (reference sequence). CDR3 nucleotide sequence: TGTGCCAGCAGCCCATCCTACGAGCAGTACTTC. Its translation: CASSPSYEQYF.

The chain is built from TRBV5-6 and TRBJ2-1; TRBD2 aligns across 7 bases. This CDR3 is built from 16 residues. The V gene end was trimmed by 5 bases and the J gene end by 3 bases; junction bases not matched to a gene: 11. Germline V gives CDR1 SGHDT, CDR2 YYEEEE. DNA of the CDR3: TGTGCCAGCAGTTACCGCGGGACTATCAACTACAATGAGCAGTTCTTC. Translation: CASSYRGTINYNEQFF. The whole variable domain, filled in from reference TRBV5-6 and TRBJ2-1, reads DAGVTQSPTHLIKTRGQQVTLRCSPKSGHDTVSWYQQALGQGPQFIFQYYEEEERQRGNFPDRFSGHQFPNYSSELNVNALLLGDSALYLCASSYRGTINYNEQFFGPGTRLTVL.

Ten or more counts support this clone. J is TRBJ2-5 and V is TRBV10-3, with D perhaps TRBD2 (6 bases). The CDR3 is made up of 14 amino acids. CDR1 is ENHRY and CDR2 is SYGVKD in the germline V gene. Trimming left V 0 bases short and J 9 bases short, with 14 bases between. The CDR3 DNA is TGTGCCATCAGTGAGTCAATGGAGGGGAGGCCCCAGTACTTC. Translation gives CAISESMEGRPQYF.

The chain uses TRBV6-5 and TRBJ1-1; 8 nucleotides agree with TRBD1. The V gene end was trimmed by 5 bases and the J gene end by 4 bases; junction bases not matched to a gene: 3. This CDR3 contains 13 residues. Looked up from germline, CDR1 is MNHEY and CDR2 is SVGAGI. CDR3 DNA sequence: TGTGCCAGCAGTATCACAGGGGGCACTGAAGCTTTCTTT. Encoded protein: CASSITGGTEAFF.

This clone has just one count. The V call is TRBV7-9, the J call TRBJ2-3, with D tentatively TRBD2 (6 bases). With 5 bases removed from V and 2 bases from J, the gap between germline ends came to 23 bases. The CDR3 extends over 18 amino acids. Germline V gives CDR1 SEHNR, CDR2 FQNEAQ (reference sequence). The CDR3 nucleotides are TGTGCCAGCAGCAGCCGCCCCCAATTAGCGGTAGCCACAGATACGCAGTATTTT. Translating it yields CASSSRPQLAVATDTQYF. Complete variable domain (other parts from reference TRBV7-9 and TRBJ2-3): DTGVSQNPRHKITKRGQNVTFRCDPISEHNRLYWYRQTLGQGPEFLTYFQNEAQLEKSRLLSDRFSAERPKGSFSTLEIQRTEQGDSAMYLCASSSRPQLAVATDTQYFGPGTRLTVL.

The gene calls are TRBV29-1 and TRBJ1-4, with D unresolved. Per germline, CDR1 SQVTM and CDR2 ANQGSEA. The CDR3 contains 11 residues. Trimming cost V 7 bases and J 7 bases, with 10 bases left between them. CDR3 DNA: TGCAGCGGAGTTCTGTTTGAAAAACTGTTTTTT. Protein product: CSGVLFEKLFF. The variable domain in full, with the rest retrieved from reference TRBV29-1 and TRBJ1-4, is SAVISQKPSRDICQRGTSLTIQCQVDSQVTMMFWYRQQPGQSLTLIATANQGSEATYESGFVIDKFPISRPNLTFSTLTVSNMSPEDSSIYLCSGVLFEKLFFGSGTQLSVL.

This rearrangement joins TRBV7-2 to TRBJ1-2; the D is unclear. CDR3 length equals 13 residues. Germline V gene sequence: CDR1 SGHTA, CDR2 FQGNSA. Trimming removed 3 bases from V and 4 bases from J, with 9 bases in between. CDR3 amino acids: CASSFVRAYGYTF. In nucleotides, the CDR3 is TGTGCCAGCAGCTTTGTGAGGGCCTATGGCTACACCTTC.

The chain combines TRBV28 with TRBJ2-2; 10 nucleotides align to TRBD2. V lost 3 bases, J lost 2 bases, and 3 bases stayed unmatched. Germline-derived CDR1 and CDR2 are MDHEN and SYDVKM. The CDR3 spans 16 residues. CDR3 amino acids: CASSLLAGVNTGELFF. DNA for the CDR3: TGTGCCAGCAGTTTGCTAGCGGGAGTCAACACCGGGGAGCTGTTTTTT.

This clone has more than one count but fewer than ten. Other DNA sequences of this sample code for an identical CDR3. The chain employs TRBV11-2 and TRBJ2-7, with 7 positions matching TRBD1. Trimming took 1 base from V and 3 from J; bases not matched to a gene: 9. CDR3 length: 16 residues. Germline CDR1 SGHAT, CDR2 FQNNGV. The CDR3 loop is CASSLGRGGPLYEQYF. CDR3 DNA: TGTGCCAGCAGCTTAGGTCGAGGGGGCCCCCTCTACGAGCAGTACTTC.

The sample holds a few counts of this clone. Other DNA sequences within the sample encode an identical CDR3. The chain carries TRBV29-1 and TRBJ2-7, with D unclear. Germline values: CDR1 SQVTM, CDR2 ANQGSEA. The CDR3 consists of 11 residues. Trimming shortened V by 4 bases and J by 6 bases, and 10 bases separated the two germline ends. The CDR3 here is CSVGLAGEQYF. The CDR3 DNA is TGCAGCGTTGGGTTGGCAGGCGAGCAGTACTTC.

The chain employs TRBV4-2 and TRBJ2-1; 11 nucleotides match TRBD2. Germline V gene lookup returns CDR1 LGHNA and CDR2 YNFKEQ. The CDR3 contains 16 residues. Trimming at V came to 4 bases and at J to 5 bases, leaving 7 bases not matched to a gene. Here the CDR3 reads CASSLSPGLADNEQFF. In DNA, the CDR3 is TGTGCCAGCAGCCTTTCGCCGGGACTAGCGGACAATGAGCAGTTCTTC.

The chain has TRBV6-5 and TRBJ1-2, with 8 bases fitting TRBD1. Unmatched junction bases numbered 4, after V lost 8 bases and J lost 8 bases. Per the germline V gene, CDR1 is MNHEY and CDR2 is SVGAGI. The CDR3 is made up of 11 amino acids. For the CDR3, the DNA is TGTGCCAGCGATCGGACAGGGGGCTACACCTTC. Translating gives CASDRTGGYTF.